This T cell receptor beta chain is drawn from a study of blood T cells in healthy people across ages. This CDR3 contains 14 residues. Trimming left V 5 bases short and J 7 bases short, with 15 bases between. Germline CDR1 reads SGHTA; CDR2 reads FQGNSA. There are many counts of this clonotype. Isolated PBMCs totaled at least 6 million in each sample. PCR was performed a second time for about 7 to 11 cycles using a sample-barcoded 5' primer and a J-beta primer mix. One entry per CDR3 protein results from TCRdb running MiXCR on the 5' RACE reads. The table lists 550,000 to 800,000 distinct CDR3 sequences, around 32% of them singletons.

Sequenced sample: blood. V usage is TRBV7-2 and J usage is TRBJ2-1, with D uncertain. The TCR comes from a woman of 80 years or more in good health. In DNA form, the CDR3 reads TGTGCCAGCAGCCCCCTCCTAAGTGGGAATGAGCAGTTCTTC. It encodes CASSPLLSGNEQFF.